This TCR beta chain was sequenced during a study of blood T cell repertoires in COVID-19. Study-wide background: The United States, Italy and Spain provided the acute and convalescent COVID-19 samples. Sources were T cells, B-cell-depleted T cells, or PBMCs; the material itself was cDNA or gDNA.

Study processing details: Quantification of nucleated cells was approximated via reference gene primer amplification. TCRdb keeps only in-frame clones here, not all; method: immunoSEQ multiplex PCR. V and J calls and clone size are given by that table; D and trimming were obtained from the DNA. Of a few hundred thousand clones in the sample, about 87% were seen once. On this clone itself: Other nucleotide sequences in the sample specify the same CDR3.

The CDR3 is made up of 11 amino acids. In germline, CDR1 is LNHDA, CDR2 SQIVND (reference sequence). Trimming left V 6 bases short and J 7 bases short, with 9 bases between. This sequence joins TRBV19 and TRBJ1-1; D is ambiguous. This TCR was recovered from a man aged 55 to 70 who had recovered from COVID-19. The sequencing input was peripheral blood. CDR3 amino acids: CASRFGSEAFF. DNA for the CDR3: TGTGCCAGTAGGTTTGGGAGTGAAGCTTTCTTT. The full variable domain, in which reference TRBV19 and TRBJ1-1 provide the parts outside the CDR3, is DGGITQSPKYLFRKEGQNVTLSCEQNLNHDAMYWYRQDPGQGLRLIYYSQIVNDFQKGDIAEGYSVSREKKESFPLTVTSAQKNPTAFYLCASRFGSEAFFGQGTRLTVV.